Below are 17 T cell receptor beta chains sequenced from a single sample in a study of shared clonotypes between healthy human individuals. TCRdb keeps only in-frame clones here, not all; method: immunoSEQ multiplex PCR. The repertoire has under 2,000,000 clones, about 95% of them found once; the top ten carry 1% to 1.5%. CD45RO-negative, CCR7-selected cells formed the naive CD8 fraction, which excluded terminally differentiated effector memory CD45RA+ cells. Material: naive CD8+ T cells sorted from blood. These receptors were collected from a man aged 18-30 years in good health.

The chain couples TRBV21-1 to TRBJ1-5. TRBV21-1 is labeled a pseudogene. This CDR3 has 17 amino acids. In nucleotides, the CDR3 is TGTGCCAGCAGCTCGCGGGGCACAGGGCACTTTAATCAGCCCCAGCATTTT. It translates to CASSSRGTGHFNQPQHF.

The chain is built from TRBV7-9 and TRBJ2-7; no firm D call. This CDR3 comprises 14 residues. Trimming left V 0 bases short and J 3 bases short, with 9 bases between. Germline V CDR1 and CDR2: SEHNR, FQNEAQ (reference sequence). The CDR3 is CASSLAANLYEQYF. DNA of the CDR3: TGTGCCAGCAGCTTAGCGGCTAACCTCTACGAGCAGTACTTC.

The V call is TRBV18, the J call TRBJ2-7, with D possibly called TRBD1 or TRBD2 (5 bases each). Trimming removed 2 bases from V and 0 bases from J, with 11 bases in between. From germline, CDR1 is KGHSH and CDR2 LQKENI. The CDR3 is made up of 15 amino acids. The CDR3 is CASSPDSGSSYEQYF. The CDR3 DNA is TGTGCCAGCTCACCAGATTCAGGGAGCTCCTACGAGCAGTACTTC.

This chain connects TRBV5-4 to TRBJ2-5; a weak D match, TRBD2 (6 bases). V was cut by 4 bases and J by 5 bases, with 6 bases left in between. The CDR3 has 11 residues. CDR1 is SGHNT, CDR2 YYREEE, per germline (reference sequence). The CDR3 bases are TGTGCCAGCAGCGGGGGGGAGACCCAGTACTTC. Protein sequence: CASSGGETQYF. Looking up the rest from reference TRBV5-4 and TRBJ2-5 gives the full variable domain: ETGVTQSPTHLIKTRGQQVTLRCSSQSGHNTVSWYQQALGQGPQFIFQYYREEENGRGNFPPRFSGLQFPNYSSELNVNALELDDSALYLCASSGGETQYFGPGTRLLVL.

The V and J genes are TRBV4-1 and TRBJ1-2; D not certain. CDR3 length: 12 residues. V shed 1 base and J shed 8 bases, with 8 bases lying between them. Germline CDR1 is MGHRA and CDR2 is YSYEKL. Written as DNA, the CDR3 is TGCGCCAGCAGCCAAGGATCGAGGGGCTACACCTTC. Protein product: CASSQGSRGYTF.

This sequence joins TRBV11-2 and TRBJ2-7; TRBD1 aligns across 9 bases. Germline CDR1 is SGHAT and CDR2 is FQNNGV. The V segment lost 3 bases and the J segment 4 bases; nucleotides outside the gene matches: 4. CDR3 size: 14 residues. CDR3 in amino acids: CASSFRTGDYEQYF. The CDR3 nucleotides are TGTGCCAGCAGCTTCCGGACAGGGGATTACGAGCAGTACTTC.

V gene TRBV14 combines with J gene TRBJ1-4; D remains ambiguous. V lost 0 bases and J 2 bases, leaving 10 bases between the germline ends. Germline loops: CDR1 SGHDN, CDR2 FVKESK. The CDR3 runs to 16 residues. CDR3 amino acids: CASSQDSWHTNEKLFF. In DNA, the CDR3 is TGTGCCAGCAGCCAAGATTCGTGGCACACTAATGAAAAACTGTTTTTT.

The V call is TRBV7-6, the J call TRBJ2-5; no definite D call. V lost 5 bases to trimming and J lost 5 bases, with 12 bases between them. CDR1 and CDR2 (germline): SGHVS, FNYEAQ. The CDR3 is 13 amino acids. The CDR3 sequence is CASSPAALETQYF. The CDR3 coding sequence is TGTGCCAGCAGCCCGGCGGCCCTGGAGACCCAGTACTTC.

The chain recombines TRBV4-1 with TRBJ1-2; D gene unclear. This CDR3 has 14 amino acids. Germline-derived CDR1 and CDR2 are MGHRA and YSYEKL. V lost 1 base and J 4 bases, leaving 10 bases between the germline ends. CDR3 in amino acids: CASSQGWLGYGYTF. The CDR3 region has the DNA TGCGCCAGCAGCCAAGGGTGGCTAGGCTATGGCTACACCTTC.

This chain joins TRBV9 and TRBJ2-2; 14 nucleotides align to TRBD2. J was trimmed by 3 bases and V by 2 bases; bases with no gene match: 3. Germline V gene data show CDR1 as SGDLS and CDR2 as YYNGEE. The CDR3 sequence is 17 residues long. In DNA form, the CDR3 reads TGTGCCAGCAGCGTGCCGGGACTAGCGGGGGACACCGGGGAGCTGTTTTTT. Residues: CASSVPGLAGDTGELFF.

The sample holds one count of this clone. Here the CDR3 DNA reads TGTGCCAGCAGTTTCAGGGCTTCGGACGAGCAGTACTTC. The encoded protein is CASSFRASDEQYF. The chain uses TRBV27 and TRBJ2-7, with D perhaps TRBD1 (5 bases). CDR1 MNHEY and CDR2 SMNVEV come from the germline V gene (reference sequence). V was trimmed by 3 bases and J by 5 bases, leaving 11 bases between them. The CDR3 totals 13 residues.

A single count supports this clone. In the same sample, other DNA sequences code for this CDR3. V and J are TRBV7-6 and TRBJ2-7, with 8 bases lining up with TRBD2. With V trimmed by 1 base and J by 4 bases, 0 bases remained unmatched. CDR3 size: 13 residues. CDR1 is SGHVS, CDR2 FNYEAQ, per germline. The CDR3 nucleotides read TGTGCCAGCAGCTTAGGCGGGGGGTACGAGCAGTACTTC. This codes for CASSLGGGYEQYF.

The V call is TRBV7-6, the J call TRBJ2-2; weak D call: TRBD2 (5 bases). The CDR3 sequence is 15 residues long. Trimming pared 0 bases from V and 4 bases from J, leaving 9 bases between. Germline loops: CDR1 SGHVS, CDR2 FNYEAQ. The CDR3 spells CASSLAGESTGELFF. CDR3 DNA sequence: TGTGCCAGCAGCTTAGCGGGAGAATCCACCGGGGAGCTGTTTTTT.

V gene TRBV29-1 combines with J gene TRBJ2-1; possible D gene TRBD2, 6 bases. V lost 7 bases to trimming and J lost 8 bases, with 15 bases between them. Germline lookup yields CDR1 SQVTM and CDR2 ANQGSEA. The CDR3 covers 12 residues. This CDR3 is CSAVLRDDEQFF. The CDR3 coding sequence is TGCAGCGCCGTCTTGCGGGACGATGAGCAGTTCTTC.

The V and J genes are TRBV9 and TRBJ2-5, with TRBD2 identical over 13 bases. The CDR3 totals 17 residues. The V gene end was trimmed by 1 base and the J gene end by 4 bases; junction bases not matched to a gene: 7. CDR1 and CDR2 from the germline V gene are SGDLS and YYNGEE. In nucleotides, the CDR3 is TGTGCCAGCAGCGTAACCGGGACTAGCGGGATGGGAGAGACCCAGTACTTC. Amino acid sequence: CASSVTGTSGMGETQYF.

This clone has a handful of counts. V usage is TRBV4-1 and J usage is TRBJ1-1; D not certain. Germline CDR1 and CDR2: MGHRA and YSYEKL. V was pared by 1 base and J by 4 bases, with 7 bases between. The length of the CDR3 is 13 residues. DNA of the CDR3: TGCGCCAGCAGCCAAGCTACTGGCACTGAAGCTTTCTTT. Protein product: CASSQATGTEAFF.

The gene calls are TRBV27 and TRBJ2-2, with 8 bases lining up with TRBD2. With V trimmed by 7 bases and J by 4 bases, 5 bases remained unmatched. This CDR3 is 14 amino acids long. CDR1 MNHEY and CDR2 SMNVEV come from the germline V gene (reference sequence). The CDR3 nucleotides are TGTGCCAGCACCCTAAGCGGGGGCACCGGGGAGCTGTTTTTT. This encodes CASTLSGGTGELFF.